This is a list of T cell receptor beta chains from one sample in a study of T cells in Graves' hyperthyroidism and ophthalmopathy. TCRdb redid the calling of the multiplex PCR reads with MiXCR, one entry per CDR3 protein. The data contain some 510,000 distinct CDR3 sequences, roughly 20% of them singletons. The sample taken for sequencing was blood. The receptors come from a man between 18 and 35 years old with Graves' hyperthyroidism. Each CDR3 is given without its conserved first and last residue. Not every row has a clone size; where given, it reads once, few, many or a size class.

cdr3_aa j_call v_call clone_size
ASRTTGRQPQH TRBJ1-5 TRBV12-3/TRBV12-4 -
ASSLGRRLVNYGYT TRBJ1-2 TRBV12-3/TRBV12-4 many
ASSRPSGTGSYEQY TRBJ2-7 TRBV12-3/TRBV12-4 many
AWRELAGPYEQY TRBJ2-7 TRBV30 many
ASSYWMTGPLTQY TRBJ2-5 TRBV6-2/TRBV6-3 -
ASSPNQGANTEAF TRBJ1-1 TRBV18 -
ASGPGLNTEAF TRBJ1-1 TRBV19 -
ASSQPDREVGQPQH TRBJ1-5 TRBV4-1 -
AGSQTGLYTEAF TRBJ1-1 TRBV12-3/TRBV12-4 many
ASSKGTTNYGYT TRBJ1-2 TRBV6-1 few
ATSRVQGQNTEAF TRBJ1-1 TRBV15 -
ATSPDRGGTYGYT TRBJ1-2 TRBV15 -
ASSHGLALFEETQY TRBJ2-5 TRBV11-2 many
ASSMVGAAEAF TRBJ1-1 TRBV19 many
ASSFRQANSPLH TRBJ1-6 TRBV27 -
ASSFGDRDQETQY TRBJ2-5 TRBV11-2 many
ASSFPSGGHGELF TRBJ2-2 TRBV28 many
ASSPHRDGNYEQY TRBJ2-7 TRBV7-2 many
SVARVNTEAF TRBJ1-1 TRBV29-1 many
AISEPDSGNTIY TRBJ1-3 TRBV10-3 -
SARQLLLHNYGYT TRBJ1-2 TRBV20-1 many
ASSDGQGASYEQY TRBJ2-7 TRBV6-1 -
ASSYSLAGVWSYEQY TRBJ2-7 TRBV6-2/TRBV6-3 -
ATSRDLQTEAF TRBJ1-1 TRBV15 many
ASSPRNGGGGYT TRBJ1-2 TRBV28 many
ASTSPGIPRWYGYT TRBJ1-2 TRBV28 -
ASSSPGGGTEAF TRBJ1-1 TRBV11-2 many
ASSQGGTGGVGETQY TRBJ2-5 TRBV4-1 few
ASSLIPGTEAF TRBJ1-1 TRBV7-7 many
ASSVGAGGPQSGTGELF TRBJ2-2 TRBV9 -
ASSLAVGRGSNQPQH TRBJ1-5 TRBV7-8 many
ASSPGQGFNYGYT TRBJ1-2 TRBV9 many
ASRDRAFNLNEQY TRBJ2-7 TRBV6-1 many
ASSPGTDYNTEAF TRBJ1-1 TRBV12-3/TRBV12-4 -
ASSFRDETQY TRBJ2-5 TRBV12-3/TRBV12-4 many
ASSVGPGASTGELF TRBJ2-2 TRBV5-1 -
ASGQEMSGNTIY TRBJ1-3 TRBV2 once
ASSVGTEETQY TRBJ2-5 TRBV28 many
ASSPSPWTEAF TRBJ1-1 TRBV6-5 many
ASSVGSAGANYGYT TRBJ1-2 TRBV9 -
SAFNRGGGNQPQH TRBJ1-5 TRBV20-1 -
ASSPERQPSPLH TRBJ1-6 TRBV18 -
ASLDGTVSYEQY TRBJ2-7 TRBV6-2/TRBV6-3 many
ASTIYEQY TRBJ2-7 TRBV12-3/TRBV12-4 many